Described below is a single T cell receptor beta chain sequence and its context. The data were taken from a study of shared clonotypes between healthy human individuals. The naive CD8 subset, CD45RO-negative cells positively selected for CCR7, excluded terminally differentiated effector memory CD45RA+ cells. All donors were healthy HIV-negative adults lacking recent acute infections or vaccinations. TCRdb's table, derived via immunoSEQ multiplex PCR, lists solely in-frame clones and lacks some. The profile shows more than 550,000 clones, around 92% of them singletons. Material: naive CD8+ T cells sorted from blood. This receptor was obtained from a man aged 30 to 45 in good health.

The DNA of the CDR3 is TGTGCCAGCACCGACACCCCGGGACTCTACAATGAGCAGTTCTTC. This sequence encodes CASTDTPGLYNEQFF. The V gene is TRBV27, the J gene TRBJ2-1; possibly TRBD2 for D (6 bases). The CDR3 has 15 residues. Trimming shortened V by 7 bases and J by 3 bases, and 16 bases separated the two germline ends. Germline-derived CDR1 and CDR2 are MNHEY and SMNVEV (reference sequence).